The 12 T cell receptor beta chains reported below all come from one sample, sequenced in a study of STAT5B mutations in CD4+ large granular lymphocyte leukemia. Profiled with immunoSEQ multiplex PCR; TCRdb holds only in-frame clones, not every one. This sample has approximately 35,000 clones, with roughly 76% found just once. Sequenced: CD4+ T cells from blood buffy coats. The receptors here all came from a human donor in good health.

This clone was counted a few times. The chain has TRBV27 and TRBJ2-7, with 10 bases matching TRBD1. In germline, CDR1 is MNHEY, CDR2 SMNVEV (reference sequence). V shed 1 base and J 1 base; nucleotides not matched to a gene: 7. CDR3 size: 17 residues. The CDR3 sequence: CASSLFPDRGESYEQYF. Here the CDR3 DNA reads TGTGCCAGCAGTTTATTCCCGGACAGGGGGGAGTCCTACGAGCAGTACTTC.

This chain uses TRBV5-4 with TRBJ1-1, with unresolved D. The CDR3 is 12 residues long. The V gene's germline CDR1 is SGHNT and CDR2 YYREEE (reference sequence). The V and J ends lost 0 bases and 4 bases respectively, with 4 bases between them. The CDR3 here is CASSLDSTEAFF. As DNA, the CDR3 is TGTGCCAGCAGCTTGGATAGCACTGAAGCTTTCTTT.

This rearrangement joins TRBV6-6 to TRBJ1-1; D is unresolved. V lost 5 bases and J lost 1, with 8 bases in between. This CDR3 contains 13 residues. CDR1 is MNHNY and CDR2 is SVGAGI in the germline V gene (reference sequence). In DNA, the CDR3 is TGTGCCAGCAGTCGAAGCGAGAACACTGAAGCTTTCTTT. Its translation: CASSRSENTEAFF.

V and J are TRBV28 and TRBJ2-1; 9 nucleotides agree with TRBD2. The CDR3 loop spans 12 amino acids. Per the germline V gene, CDR1 is MDHEN and CDR2 is SYDVKM. With V trimmed by 4 bases and J by 16 bases, 8 bases remained unmatched. This CDR3 reads CASSSISGRIFF. In nucleotides, the CDR3 is TGTGCCAGCAGTTCCATTAGCGGGAGAATCTTCTTC. Full variable domain (rest looked up from reference TRBV28 and TRBJ2-1): DVKVTQSSRYLVKRTGEKVFLECVQDMDHENMFWYRQDPGLGLRLIYFSYDVKMKEKGDIPEGYSVSREKKERFSLILESASTNQTSMYLCASSSISGRIFFGPGTRLTVL.

This clone was detected once. This rearrangement joins TRBV6-1 to TRBJ2-5; 10 nucleotides line up with TRBD2. This CDR3 is built from 15 residues. Per germline, CDR1 MNHNS and CDR2 SASEGT. The trim removed 0 bases at V and 6 bases at J, leaving 4 bases unmatched. The CDR3: CASSEAGLATKTQYF. The CDR3 nucleotides read TGTGCCAGCAGTGAAGCGGGACTAGCGACGAAGACCCAGTACTTC.

The chain recombines TRBV19 with TRBJ1-1; D not resolved. V lost 0 bases and J lost 10, with 9 bases in between. Germline assignment: CDR1 LNHDA and CDR2 SQIVND (reference sequence). This CDR3 is 12 amino acids long. The CDR3 protein is CASSIDPEPAFF. The CDR3 DNA sequence: TGTGCCAGTAGTATAGACCCAGAACCAGCTTTCTTT.

This clone was seen only a few times. The V gene is TRBV2, the J gene TRBJ2-7; D tentatively reads TRBD1 or TRBD2 (5 bases each). The length of the CDR3 is 13 residues. Germline V gives CDR1 SNHLY, CDR2 FYNNEI. V lost 7 bases to trimming and J lost 3 bases, with 13 bases between them. CDR3 coding DNA: TGTGCCAGCAAAGGCCCAGGGAGCTACGAGCAGTACTTC. Translation: CASKGPGSYEQYF.

This rearrangement joins TRBV18 to TRBJ1-2, with unresolved D. V was trimmed by 5 bases and J by 0 bases, leaving 10 bases between them. The V gene's germline CDR1 is KGHSH and CDR2 LQKENI. The CDR3 is made up of 14 amino acids. The CDR3 protein is CASSSGAANYGYTF. The CDR3 coding sequence is TGTGCCAGCTCATCGGGTGCAGCTAACTATGGCTACACCTTC.

The rearrangement links TRBV5-4 to TRBJ1-2; D remains ambiguous. The germline V gene encodes CDR1 SGHNT and CDR2 YYREEE (reference sequence). The CDR3 runs 13 residues. The ends were cut back, 0 bases at V and 4 bases at J, with 7 bases in the middle. Here the CDR3 DNA reads TGTGCCAGCAGCTTGGAGGCGGCCTATGGCTACACCTTC. This codes for CASSLEAAYGYTF.

V is TRBV6-1 and J is TRBJ1-1; D might be TRBD1 (6 bases). Germline CDR1 reads MNHNS; CDR2 reads SASEGT. V was clipped by 7 bases and J by 4 bases, with 19 bases between them. The CDR3 totals 15 residues. The CDR3 DNA is TGTGCCAGCACCTGGGGGGGCCCAATGGGCACTGAAGCTTTCTTT. This encodes CASTWGGPMGTEAFF.

This clone was found a few times. The rearrangement links TRBV19 to TRBJ1-2; 7 bases line up with TRBD1. This CDR3 contains 14 residues. Trimming at V came to 5 bases and at J to 7 bases, leaving 10 bases not matched to a gene. CDR1 and CDR2 (germline): LNHDA, SQIVND (reference sequence). The CDR3 DNA sequence: TGTGCCAGTAGTCCCGAGGGGGCTTGGGTTGGCTACACCTTC. Amino acids: CASSPEGAWVGYTF.

The J gene is TRBJ2-2, the V gene TRBV5-4; D is undetermined. Germline V gives CDR1 SGHNT, CDR2 YYREEE (reference sequence). V gave up 4 bases and J gave up 0 bases, with 16 bases separating them. CDR3 size: 17 residues. The DNA of the CDR3 is TGTGCCAGCAGCGCAACACAGCGAACTTCGAACACCGGGGAGCTGTTTTTT. This gives the protein CASSATQRTSNTGELFF.